Below are 23 T cell receptor beta chains sequenced from a single sample in a study of T cell responses to AZD1222 COVID-19 vaccine. Clones were sequenced by immunoSEQ multiplex PCR, and TCRdb holds only the in-frame ones, with some missing. The repertoire has some 130,000 clones, about 87% of them found once; the top ten carry 1.9%. The material sequenced was peripheral blood, taken on day 0 of AZD1222 vaccination. The receptors here all came from an adult in good health.

In DNA form, the CDR3 reads TGTGCCAGCAGCGCAGGGACTAGCGGTAAAGAGACCCAGTACTTC. Its translation: CASSAGTSGKETQYF. This chain connects TRBV7-8 to TRBJ2-5, with TRBD2 matching 11 bases. Trimming at V came to 5 bases and at J to 3 bases, leaving 5 bases not matched to a gene. The V gene's germline CDR1 is SGHVS and CDR2 FQNEAQ. The CDR3 consists of 15 residues.

This rearrangement joins TRBV19 to TRBJ1-6; 9 bases are a match to TRBD1. The V gene's germline CDR1 is LNHDA and CDR2 SQIVND (reference sequence). Germline trimming cut 4 bases from V and 8 bases from J; bases unmatched to any gene: 6. The CDR3 is made up of 15 amino acids. CDR3 amino acids: CASSTNGQGYSPLHF. The CDR3, as DNA: TGTGCCAGTAGTACTAATGGACAGGGGTATTCACCCCTCCACTTT.

A few counts support this clone. Here the CDR3 reads CASSPGGFDYGYTF. CDR3 in DNA: TGTGCCAGCAGTCCTGGAGGTTTCGACTATGGCTACACCTTC. The chain is built from TRBV6-4 and TRBJ1-2; D gene unclear. This CDR3 spans 14 amino acids. From germline, CDR1 is MRHNA and CDR2 SNTAGT. The V end lost 5 bases, the J end lost 3 bases, and 13 bases lay between the germline ends.

The chain couples TRBV6-1 to TRBJ1-2, with unresolved D. Per germline, CDR1 MNHNS and CDR2 SASEGT. This CDR3 comprises 12 residues. Trimming stripped 2 bases from V and 1 base from J, with 2 bases between. The CDR3 protein is CASSEINYGYTF. The CDR3 bases are TGTGCCAGCAGTGAAATTAACTATGGCTACACCTTC.

This clone was observed a few times. This chain joins TRBV27 and TRBJ1-2; D gene ambiguous. V lost 1 base to trimming and J lost 3 bases, with 18 bases between them. This CDR3 has 17 amino acids. From germline, CDR1 is MNHEY and CDR2 SMNVEV (reference sequence). The CDR3 DNA sequence: TGTGCCAGCAGTTTATTTCGCGGGTTCGGTCAGGACTATGGCTACACCTTC. It encodes CASSLFRGFGQDYGYTF.

The rearrangement links TRBV10-3 to TRBJ1-1; 8 bases match TRBD1. The CDR3 is 12 amino acids. Germline values: CDR1 ENHRY, CDR2 SYGVKD. Germline trimming cut 11 bases from V and 1 base from J; bases unmatched to any gene: 3. The CDR3 nucleotides are TGTGCCGACGGACAGGGGAACACTGAAGCTTTCTTT. Residues: CADGQGNTEAFF.

V gene TRBV9 combines with J gene TRBJ1-2; the D gene is possibly TRBD1 (5 bases). Germline V gives CDR1 SGDLS, CDR2 YYNGEE. This CDR3 comprises 18 residues. V shed 6 bases and J shed 3 bases, with 27 bases lying between them. The CDR3 loop reads CASTRLDTSNPDYYGYTF. CDR3 in DNA: TGTGCCAGCACTCGATTGGACACCTCCAACCCCGACTACTATGGCTACACCTTC.

This clone showed up just once. The rearrangement uses TRBV6-6 and TRBJ1-4; 7 bases agree with TRBD1. In germline, CDR1 is MNHNY, CDR2 SVGAGI (reference sequence). J lost 5 bases, V lost 5 bases, and 11 bases had no gene match. There are 16 residues in the CDR3. CDR3 sequence: CASSRRGKLGNEKLFF. CDR3 DNA: TGTGCCAGCAGTCGCAGGGGGAAGCTGGGGAATGAAAAACTGTTTTTT.

Only one count was recorded for this clone. The rearrangement uses TRBV3-1 (or the pseudogene TRBV3-2) and TRBJ1-2; a possible D gene is TRBD1 (5 bases). Germline V gene sequence: CDR1 LGHDT, CDR2 YNNKEL (reference sequence). The length of the CDR3 is 15 residues. The V gene lost 3 bases and the J gene lost 0 bases, with 11 bases spanning the gap. CDR3 protein: CASSHPTDANYGYTF. DNA for the CDR3: TGTGCCAGCAGCCATCCGACAGACGCTAACTATGGCTACACCTTC.

This clone was observed a single time. The V and J genes are TRBV19 and TRBJ2-7; D gene ambiguous. The CDR3 totals 14 residues. Germline V gives CDR1 LNHDA, CDR2 SQIVND (reference sequence). V was cut by 7 bases and J by 6 bases, with 19 bases left in between. The CDR3 sequence is CASKRAETRGEQYF. The CDR3 nucleotides read TGTGCCAGTAAACGTGCGGAGACCCGCGGCGAGCAGTACTTC.

This sequence joins TRBV11-2 and TRBJ1-1, with 10 bases lining up with TRBD1. The germline gives CDR1 SGHAT, CDR2 FQNNGV. J lost 1 base, V lost 0 bases, and 8 bases had no gene match. CDR3 length equals 18 residues. DNA of the CDR3: TGTGCCAGCAGCTTAGAACCGGGACAGGGGTCCTCGAACACTGAAGCTTTCTTT. Translating gives CASSLEPGQGSSNTEAFF. The full variable domain, completed using reference TRBV11-2 and TRBJ1-1, is EAGVAQSPRYKIIEKRQSVAFWCNPISGHATLYWYQQILGQGPKLLIQFQNNGVVDDSQLPKDRFSAERLKGVDSTLKIQPAKLEDSAVYLCASSLEPGQGSSNTEAFFGQGTRLTVV.

This clone was counted a single time. This same CDR3 is encoded by further DNA sequences in the sample. This sequence joins TRBV9 and TRBJ1-2; D is undetermined. Germline V gene sequence: CDR1 SGDLS, CDR2 YYNGEE. The CDR3 has 14 residues. Deletions cut 0 bases from V and 4 bases from J, with 10 bases between. The CDR3 spells CASSVGTGGYGYTF. CDR3 in DNA: TGTGCCAGCAGCGTAGGTACGGGTGGCTATGGCTACACCTTC.

The gene calls are TRBV24-1 and TRBJ2-2; D is ambiguous. V shed 5 bases and J shed 5 bases, with 5 bases lying between them. Germline V gene lookup returns CDR1 KGHDR and CDR2 SFDVKD. This CDR3 is 12 amino acids long. The CDR3 loop reads CATSATTGELFF. The DNA for the CDR3 is TGTGCCACCAGTGCGACTACCGGGGAGCTGTTTTTT.

The chain couples TRBV6-2 or TRBV6-3 to TRBJ2-2; the D gene is possibly TRBD1 (5 bases). The CDR3 consists of 14 residues. Germline CDR1 and CDR2: MNHEY and SVGEGT. V shed 0 bases and J shed 3 bases, with 5 bases lying between them. This CDR3 is CASSYSTDTGELFF. In DNA, the CDR3 is TGTGCCAGCAGTTACTCGACAGACACCGGGGAGCTGTTTTTT.

The chain combines TRBV6-5 with TRBJ1-1; the D is unclear. The CDR3 covers 13 residues. From germline, CDR1 is MNHEY and CDR2 SVGAGI. Trimming cost V 7 bases and J 0 bases, with 9 bases left between them. The CDR3 loop is CASKKKMNTEAFF. The CDR3 bases are TGTGCCAGCAAGAAGAAAATGAACACTGAAGCTTTCTTT.

The chain uses TRBV3-1 (or the pseudogene TRBV3-2) and TRBJ2-7; D is perhaps TRBD1 or TRBD2 (5 bases each). Germline-derived CDR1 and CDR2 are LGHDT and YNNKEL (reference sequence). The V end was cut by 3 bases, the J end by 2 bases, with 11 bases between. The CDR3 runs to 14 residues. In nucleotides, the CDR3 is TGTGCCAGCAGCCAGGGCCGAGGGGCCTACGAGCAGTACTTC. Translated: CASSQGRGAYEQYF.

The rearrangement joins TRBV29-1 to TRBJ2-5; 7 bases align to TRBD1. The CDR3 loop spans 15 amino acids. Germline CDR1 reads SQVTM; CDR2 reads ANQGSEA. V shed 8 bases, J shed 6 bases, and the junction held 18 bases outside the gene matches. The CDR3 spells CSIAPGAGGVKTQYF. DNA of the CDR3: TGCAGCATCGCCCCCGGGGCAGGGGGTGTGAAGACCCAGTACTTC.

This chain links TRBV28 with TRBJ2-7; tentative D call: TRBD1 (7 bases). The V gene lost 6 bases and the J gene lost 3 bases, with 15 bases spanning the gap. The germline V gene encodes CDR1 MDHEN and CDR2 SYDVKM. The CDR3 has 14 amino acids. The CDR3 DNA follows: TGTGCCAGCAGCGTAGCGGCAGGGGGCTACGAGCAGTACTTC. The encoded protein is CASSVAAGGYEQYF.

V and J are TRBV4-3 and TRBJ1-1, with D unresolved. V was clipped by 0 bases and J by 3 bases, with 14 bases between them. This CDR3 spans 16 amino acids. CDR1 and CDR2 (germline): LGHNA, YSLEER. The CDR3 nucleotides are TGCGCCAGCAGCCAAGATTTAGTCGGGGTTCACACTGAAGCTTTCTTT. This encodes CASSQDLVGVHTEAFF.

The genes are TRBV6-5 and TRBJ1-1; D gene ambiguous. CDR3 length: 15 residues. Germline-derived CDR1 and CDR2 are MNHEY and SVGAGI. V lost 6 bases, J lost 4 bases, and 18 bases lay in between. CDR3 bases: TGTGCCAGCAGCTCCTCGGGTGGGATATTCACTGAAGCTTTCTTT. Protein sequence: CASSSSGGIFTEAFF.

This rearrangement joins TRBV10-3 to TRBJ2-3, with a weak D call TRBD2 (6 bases). CDR1 is ENHRY, CDR2 SYGVKD, per germline. CDR3 length: 13 residues. V shed 6 bases and J shed 1 base, with 8 bases lying between them. CDR3: CAIRGEGTDTQYF. The CDR3 bases are TGTGCCATCAGGGGGGAGGGCACAGATACGCAGTATTTT.

The chain is built from TRBV15 and TRBJ1-2, with D possibly TRBD1 on 6 matching bases. Trimming took off 0 bases at V and 2 bases at J, with 7 bases between the two ends. The CDR3 contains 14 residues. The germline CDR1 and CDR2 sequences are LNHNV and YYDKDF (reference sequence). CDR3 coding DNA: TGTGCCACCAGCAGAGAAGGGGGAAACTATGGCTACACCTTC. Its translation: CATSREGGNYGYTF.

The chain has TRBV7-6 and TRBJ2-3, with D uncertain. The V end lost 2 bases, the J end lost 2 bases, and 17 bases lay between the germline ends. Germline V lookup: CDR1 SGHVS, CDR2 FNYEAQ. The CDR3 length is 17 residues. The CDR3 DNA reads TGTGCCAGCAGCTTATCTGTCCGGCACCGAACCACAGATACGCAGTATTTT. Translated: CASSLSVRHRTTDTQYF.